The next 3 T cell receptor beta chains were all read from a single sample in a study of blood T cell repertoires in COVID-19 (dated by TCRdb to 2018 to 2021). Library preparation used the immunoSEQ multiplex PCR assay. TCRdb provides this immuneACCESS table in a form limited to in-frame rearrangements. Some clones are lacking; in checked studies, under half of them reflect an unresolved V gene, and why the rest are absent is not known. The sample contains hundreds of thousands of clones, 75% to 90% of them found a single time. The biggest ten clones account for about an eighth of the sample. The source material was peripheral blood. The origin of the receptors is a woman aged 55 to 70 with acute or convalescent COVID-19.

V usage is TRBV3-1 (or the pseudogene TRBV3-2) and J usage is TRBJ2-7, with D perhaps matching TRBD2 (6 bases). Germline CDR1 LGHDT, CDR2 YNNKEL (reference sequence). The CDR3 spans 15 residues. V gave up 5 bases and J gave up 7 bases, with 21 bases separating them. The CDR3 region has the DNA TGTGCCAGCAGCTCCGGGGGATCGGCAAGAGGGGAGCAGTACTTC. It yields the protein CASSSGGSARGEQYF.

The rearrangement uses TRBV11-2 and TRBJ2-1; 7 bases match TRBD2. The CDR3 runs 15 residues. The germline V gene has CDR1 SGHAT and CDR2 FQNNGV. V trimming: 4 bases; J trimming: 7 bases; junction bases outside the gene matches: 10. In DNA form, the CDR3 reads TGTGCCAGCAGCTCCGGACTAGGTCTGGCTAATGAGCAGTTCTTC. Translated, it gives CASSSGLGLANEQFF. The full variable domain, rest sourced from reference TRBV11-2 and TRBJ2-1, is EAGVAQSPRYKIIEKRQSVAFWCNPISGHATLYWYQQILGQGPKLLIQFQNNGVVDDSQLPKDRFSAERLKGVDSTLKIQPAKLEDSAVYLCASSSGLGLANEQFFGPGTRLTVL.

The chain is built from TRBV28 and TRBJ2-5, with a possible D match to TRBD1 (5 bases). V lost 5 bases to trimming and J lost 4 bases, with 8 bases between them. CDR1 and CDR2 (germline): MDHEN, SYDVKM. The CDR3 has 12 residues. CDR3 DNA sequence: TGTGCCAGCAGTGAAGGGGCAGAGACCCAGTACTTC. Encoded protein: CASSEGAETQYF.